This is a list of T cell receptor beta chains from one sample in a study of CD8+ T cells in alopecia areata. Method: immunoSEQ multiplex PCR; TCRdb's copy keeps in-frame clones and lacks some. The table lists approximately 210,000 clones, more than 50% of them singletons. The sequenced sample was CD4+ T cells sorted from blood, obtained at week 24, from a patient treated with tofacitinib. The receptors here all came from a human donor with alopecia areata. Each CDR3 is given without its conserved first and last residue.

v_gene	j_gene	CDR3aa
TRBV29-1	TRBJ1-1	SVFQVLNTEAF
TRBV6-5	TRBJ1-1	ASGLLSNPEAF
TRBV5-6	TRBJ1-1	ASRHRDTYTEAF
TRBV30	TRBJ1-1	AWSTFWLQDTEAF
TRBV11-3	TRBJ2-7	ASSPRWGSSYEQY
TRBV19	TRBJ1-2	ASRDRANYGYT
TRBV7-2	TRBJ2-5	ASSYSGGPGETQY
TRBV6-5	TRBJ2-1	ASSDWGRNNEQF
TRBV29-1	TRBJ1-1	SVSARGVRAF
TRBV10-3	TRBJ1-2	AISSGQMNYGYT
TRBV7-3	TRBJ2-5	ASSLGTSGGQETQY
TRBV30	TRBJ1-2	AWSNTGEYGYT
TRBV2	TRBJ2-1	ASRDRGHPNNEQF
TRBV7-9	TRBJ2-1	ASSLRRLAGGRNEQF
TRBV27	TRBJ1-4	ASSLSFGRVKEKLF
TRBV30	TRBJ1-1	AWTRGIHTEAF
TRBV6-4	TRBJ2-3	ASSSLSGGPVDTQY
TRBV7-2	TRBJ2-7	ASSLNGGLTYEQY
TRBV5-1	TRBJ2-5	ASSPLPQETQY
TRBV7-2	TRBJ1-5	ASSSRTEPNQPQH
TRBV5-4	TRBJ2-7	ASSTGQGAYEQY
TRBV7-9	TRBJ1-2	ASSLSQGAGYT
TRBV5-1	TRBJ1-2	ASSPGQTDGYT
TRBV4-3	TRBJ2-3	ASSQEDGTTTQY
TRBV7-6	TRBJ1-1	ASSLGEVGNEAF
TRBV30	TRBJ2-2	AWDRLRTGELF
TRBV10-3	TRBJ2-7	AISGGDGYFEEQY
TRBV19	TRBJ1-2	ASSTRDVLYGYT
TRBV11-1	TRBJ1-4	ASSPGENEKLF
TRBV30	TRBJ1-1	ACMGQANTEAF
TRBV4-3	TRBJ2-3	ASSQDRGSGGTDTQY